This T cell receptor (beta chain) was captured in a study of T cell repertoires in cytomegalovirus infection. Study information: Recently identified HLA-C-restricted CMV epitopes and well-studied HLA-B-restricted CMV epitopes were used by the study. Signatures in public TCR beta sequences pointed to both CMV infection and matching HLA type. Study-wide results and limits: The ex vivo response was dominated by HLA-C-restricted CMV-specific TCR beta clonotypes.

Notes on this clonotype: Its specificity is unknown.

TCRdb passed the reads through MiXCR, listing each CDR3 protein once. The data contain roughly 800,000 distinct CDR3 sequences, about 29% of them singletons. V lost 3 bases, J lost 4 bases, and 10 bases stayed unmatched. The CDR3 has 15 amino acids. Germline values: CDR1 DFQATT, CDR2 SNEGSKA (reference sequence). V gene TRBV20-1 combines with J gene TRBJ1-2; 8 bases agree with TRBD1. The sequencing used cultured CD8+ T cells from PBMCs, collected from culture after CMV antigen stimulation. The source is a human donor in good health (CMV status not recorded). Some clones in this sample may be carry-over from other donors' samples. CDR3 in amino acids: CSARGGGQGGYGYTF. For the CDR3, the DNA is TGCAGTGCTAGGGGGGGAGGACAGGGCGGCTATGGCTACACCTTC.